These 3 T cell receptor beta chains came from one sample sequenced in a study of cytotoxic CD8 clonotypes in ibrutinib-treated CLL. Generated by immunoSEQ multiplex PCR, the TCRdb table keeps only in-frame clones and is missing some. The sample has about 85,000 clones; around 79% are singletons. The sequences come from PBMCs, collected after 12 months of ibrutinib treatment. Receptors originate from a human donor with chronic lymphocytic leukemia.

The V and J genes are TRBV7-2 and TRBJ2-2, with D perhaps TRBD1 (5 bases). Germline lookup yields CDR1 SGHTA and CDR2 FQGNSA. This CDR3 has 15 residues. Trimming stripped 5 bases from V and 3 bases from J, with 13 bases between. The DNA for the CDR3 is TGTGCCAGCAGCCCCATGGGGCCCGACACCGGGGAGCTGTTTTTT. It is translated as CASSPMGPDTGELFF. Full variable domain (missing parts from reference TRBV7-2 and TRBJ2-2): GAGVSQSPSNKVTEKGKDVELRCDPISGHTALYWYRQSLGQGLEFLIYFQGNSAPDKSGLPSDRFSAERTGGSVSTLTIQRTQQEDSAVYLCASSPMGPDTGELFFGEGSRLTVL.

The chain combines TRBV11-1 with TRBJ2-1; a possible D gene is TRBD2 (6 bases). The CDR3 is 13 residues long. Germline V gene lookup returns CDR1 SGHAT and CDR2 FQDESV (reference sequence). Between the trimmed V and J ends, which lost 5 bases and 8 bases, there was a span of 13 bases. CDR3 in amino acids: CASSRLGLDEQFF. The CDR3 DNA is TGTGCCAGCAGCCGACTAGGGCTGGATGAGCAGTTCTTC.

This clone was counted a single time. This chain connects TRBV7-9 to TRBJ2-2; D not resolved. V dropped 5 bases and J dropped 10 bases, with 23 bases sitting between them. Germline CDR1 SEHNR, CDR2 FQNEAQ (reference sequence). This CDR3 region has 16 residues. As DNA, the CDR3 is TGTGCCAGCAGCCCCGCTCGCTACGGCACCCGGATGGAGCTGTTTTTT. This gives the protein CASSPARYGTRMELFF. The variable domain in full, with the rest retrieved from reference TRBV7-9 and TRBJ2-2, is DTGVSQNPRHKITKRGQNVTFRCDPISEHNRLYWYRQTLGQGPEFLTYFQNEAQLEKSRLLSDRFSAERPKGSFSTLEIQRTEQGDSAMYLCASSPARYGTRMELFFGEGSRLTVL.